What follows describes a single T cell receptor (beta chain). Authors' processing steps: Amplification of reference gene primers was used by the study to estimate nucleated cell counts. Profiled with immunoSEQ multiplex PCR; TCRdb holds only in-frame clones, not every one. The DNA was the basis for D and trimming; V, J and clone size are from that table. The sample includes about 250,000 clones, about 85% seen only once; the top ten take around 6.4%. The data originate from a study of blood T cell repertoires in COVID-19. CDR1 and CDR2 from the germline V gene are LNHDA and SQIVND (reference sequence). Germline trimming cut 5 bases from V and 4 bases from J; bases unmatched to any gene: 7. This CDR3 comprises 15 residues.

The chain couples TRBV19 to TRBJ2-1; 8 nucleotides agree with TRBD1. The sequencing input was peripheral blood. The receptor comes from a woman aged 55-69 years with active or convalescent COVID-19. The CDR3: CASSQEGQAYNEQFF. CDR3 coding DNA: TGTGCCAGTAGTCAAGAGGGACAGGCATACAATGAGCAGTTCTTC.